This T cell receptor (beta chain) was profiled in a study of patients and donors after allogeneic stem cell transplantation. Germline V gene lookup returns CDR1 MGHRA and CDR2 YSYEKL. The CDR3 consists of 13 residues. V shed 6 bases and J 7 bases; nucleotides not matched to a gene: 5. TCRdb re-analysed the RT-PCR reads in MiXCR, keeping a single row per CDR3 protein. The repertoire has hundreds of thousands of distinct CDR3 sequences, roughly 16% of them found once; the top ten carry 6% to 8%. V is TRBV4-1 and J is TRBJ1-2; TRBD1 agrees at 10 bases. The origin of this receptor is a human donor who was either an allogeneic HSCT recipient or a stem cell or donor lymphocyte infusion donor (not recorded which). It is not recorded whose cells these are; they may come from a transplant donor. Sequencing was done on a sample of blood, either unsorted or a sorted T cell fraction (not recorded which). The CDR3 reads CASRETGGVGYTF. In DNA form, the CDR3 reads TGCGCCAGCAGGGAGACAGGGGGCGTTGGCTACACCTTC.